These T cell receptor beta chains were read from a single sample in a study of blood T cells in healthy people across ages. TCRdb re-analysed the 5' RACE reads in MiXCR, keeping a single row per CDR3 protein. Among 1.5 million to 1.8 million distinct CDR3 sequences listed, less than 45% were seen once. Sequenced sample: blood. The receptors come from a woman under 30 in good health. The CDR3 runs from the conserved cysteine through the conserved F or W. D genes are given only for firm matches. For some rows the clone size is stated as once, few or many, or as a class when expanded; others skip it.

TRBV7-9	-	-	TRBJ2-5	CASSLAIETQYF	TGTGCCAGCAGCTTGGCCATCGAGACCCAGTACTTC
TRBV20-1	-	-	TRBJ2-7	CSARDPRGSEEQYF	TGCAGTGCTAGAGATCCTAGGGGCTCGGAGGAGCAGTACTTC
TRBV6-5	-	-	TRBJ1-2	CANSYSPQGNYGYTF	TGTGCCAACAGTTACTCCCCCCAGGGGAACTATGGCTACACCTTC
TRBV7-9	-	few	TRBJ2-7	CASSLVKGGTHEQYF	TGTGCCAGCAGCTTAGTTAAGGGGGGGACCCACGAGCAGTACTTC
TRBV5-1	TRBD1	-	TRBJ1-1	CASSLRTGLNGFF	TGCGCCAGCAGCCTACGGACAGGCCTAAATGGTTTCTTT
TRBV15	TRBD1	-	TRBJ2-1	CATSSVTGTGGETQFF	TGTGCCACCAGCAGTGTCACCGGGACAGGGGGAGAGACCCAGTTCTTC
TRBV3-1	-	-	TRBJ2-5	CASSQDLREKQTQYF	TGTGCCAGCAGCCAAGATCTACGGGAGAAACAGACCCAGTACTTC
TRBV20-1	TRBD1	-	TRBJ1-1	CSARDRDRGSWTEAFF	TGCAGTGCTAGAGATAGGGACAGGGGGTCTTGGACTGAAGCTTTCTTT
TRBV7-3	TRBD2	-	TRBJ2-1	CASSLAGGQQFF	TGTGCCAGCAGCTTAGCGGGAGGGCAGCAGTTCTTC
TRBV11-2	-	-	TRBJ2-7	CASSLNVEQYF	TGTGCCAGCAGCTTAAATGTGGAGCAGTACTTC
TRBV7-2	TRBD2	once	TRBJ2-1	CASSSYSGRDGSEFF	TGTGCCAGCAGCTCCTATAGCGGGAGGGACGGTTCGGAGTTCTTC
TRBV5-5	TRBD2	-	TRBJ2-3	CASSLILAGIVKSTDTQYF	TGTGCCAGCAGCTTGATCCTAGCGGGAATAGTGAAGAGCACAGATACGCAGTATTTT
TRBV29-1	-	few	TRBJ2-2	CSVYSYTGELFF	TGCAGCGTTTATTCCTACACCGGGGAGCTGTTTTTT
TRBV20-1	-	-	TRBJ1-2	CSADHRTVVYGYTF	TGCAGTGCTGACCATCGGACAGTAGTCTATGGCTACACCTTC
TRBV7-9	TRBD1	few	TRBJ2-7	CASSPLGQGPYEQYF	TGTGCCAGCAGCCCTCTTGGACAGGGTCCATACGAGCAGTACTTC
TRBV12-3/TRBV12-4	-	few	TRBJ1-4	CASSSDAEKLFF	TGTGCCAGCAGTTCGGACGCTGAAAAACTGTTTTTT
TRBV27	-	-	TRBJ1-4	CASSSSDREGEKLFF	-
TRBV4-3	-	few	TRBJ2-1	CASRVAGSSEQFF	TGCGCCAGCAGAGTAGCCGGGAGTAGTGAGCAGTTCTTC
TRBV18	-	-	TRBJ1-1	CASSPPGVGAEAFF	TGTGCCAGCTCACCACCGGGGGTCGGAGCTGAAGCTTTCTTT
TRBV29-1	TRBD1	-	TRBJ2-7	CSVAGTGVNDEQYF	TGCAGCGTAGCCGGGACAGGGGTTAACGACGAGCAGTACTTC
TRBV7-2	-	-	TRBJ2-3	CAGSPHRRDTQYF	TGTGCCGGCAGCCCCCACCGGCGGGATACGCAGTATTTT
TRBV6-6	-	few	TRBJ1-2	CASRRREIYGYTF	TGTGCCAGCAGACGCCGGGAGATCTATGGCTACACCTTC
TRBV6-6	-	-	TRBJ2-3	CASSYWAGTTDTQYF	TGTGCCAGCAGTTACTGGGCAGGGACCACAGATACGCAGTATTTT
TRBV7-2	-	-	TRBJ1-2	CASSFAGTANYGYTF	TGTGCCAGCAGCTTTGCAGGGACTGCTAACTATGGCTACACCTTC
TRBV5-1	TRBD2	-	TRBJ2-1	CASSLGGSGSSEQFF	TGCGCCAGCAGCTTGGGAGGTAGCGGGAGTAGTGAGCAGTTCTTC
TRBV20-1	-	-	TRBJ2-3	CSASGGFEADTQYF	TGCAGTGCTAGTGGAGGGTTCGAGGCAGATACGCAGTATTTT
TRBV12-3/TRBV12-4	-	-	TRBJ2-5	CASSLLTVETQYF	TGTGCCAGCAGTTTGCTGACTGTGGAGACCCAGTACTTC
TRBV2	-	-	TRBJ2-1	CASSAGPYSYNEQFF	TGTGCCAGCAGTGCCGGGCCCTACTCCTACAATGAGCAGTTCTTC
TRBV6-6	-	-	TRBJ1-5	CASSTNGVASNQPQHF	TGTGCCAGCAGTACAAACGGGGTGGCGAGCAATCAGCCCCAGCATTTT
TRBV2	-	-	TRBJ1-2	CASSEGRAGYTF	TGTGCCAGCAGTGAAGGAAGGGCTGGCTACACCTTC
TRBV20-1	-	once	TRBJ2-7	CSVMDNYEQYF	TGCAGTGTAATGGATAACTACGAGCAGTACTTC
TRBV5-1	-	-	TRBJ1-4	CASSPRQRDEKLFF	TGCGCCAGCAGCCCCCGACAGAGAGATGAAAAACTGTTTTTT
TRBV20-1	-	few	TRBJ1-6	CSTKGAGSPLHF	TGCAGTACAAAAGGGGCTGGTTCACCCCTCCACTTT
TRBV20-1	TRBD2	-	TRBJ2-3	CSAPTLGTSHPTDTQYF	TGCAGTGCGCCCACCCTAGGGACTAGCCATCCCACAGATACGCAGTATTTT
TRBV29-1	-	once	TRBJ2-4	CGVDALYNEQYF	TGCGGCGTTGACGCTCTATACAATGAGCAGTACTTC
TRBV21-1	-	few	TRBJ2-3	CASSKAPTSGGATDTQYF	TGTGCCAGCAGCAAAGCCCCGACTAGCGGGGGAGCCACAGATACGCAGTATTTT
TRBV3-1	-	few	TRBJ1-2	CASSQDESGRNGYTF	TGTGCCAGCAGCCAAGACGAGAGCGGGCGGAATGGCTACACCTTC
TRBV5-8	-	few	TRBJ2-7	CASSHFSSGLGSEQYF	TGTGCCAGCAGCCACTTCAGCAGTGGGCTCGGCTCCGAGCAGTACTTC
TRBV20-1	TRBD1	-	TRBJ1-5	CSATGTGAVGNRPQHF	TGCAGTGCGACCGGGACAGGGGCAGTCGGCAATCGGCCCCAGCATTTT
TRBV25-1	TRBD1	few	TRBJ2-6	CASSSGTGGSSGANVLTF	TGTGCCAGCAGTTCCGGGACAGGGGGTTCCTCTGGGGCCAACGTCCTGACTTTC
TRBV7-9	TRBD1	-	TRBJ2-1	CASSSRDREETQFF	TGTGCCAGCAGTTCCCGGGACAGGGAAGAGACCCAGTTCTTC